This record looks at one TCR beta chain sequence and its context. In the study's own analysis: Nucleated cell counts were estimated from reference gene primer amplification. Method: immunoSEQ multiplex PCR; TCRdb's copy keeps in-frame clones and lacks some. The DNA was the basis for D and trimming; V, J and clone size are from that table. This sample has about 180,000 clones, with 86% found just once. The sample comes from a study of blood T cell repertoires in COVID-19. Study-wide context: Nucleic acid was either cDNA or gDNA, and it came from T cells, B-cell-depleted T cells, or PBMCs.

The CDR3 is 12 amino acids. Per germline, CDR1 LGHDT and CDR2 YNNKEL (reference sequence). V dropped 8 bases and J dropped 7 bases, with 12 bases sitting between them. The sequence was obtained from a woman aged 30 to 39 with active or convalescent COVID-19. This sequence joins TRBV3-1 (or the pseudogene TRBV3-2) and TRBJ2-1, with D maybe TRBD2 (5 bases). The sample comprised peripheral blood. The CDR3 sequence: CASEGLPNEQFF. In nucleotides, the CDR3 is TGTGCCAGCGAAGGACTCCCAAATGAGCAGTTCTTC.